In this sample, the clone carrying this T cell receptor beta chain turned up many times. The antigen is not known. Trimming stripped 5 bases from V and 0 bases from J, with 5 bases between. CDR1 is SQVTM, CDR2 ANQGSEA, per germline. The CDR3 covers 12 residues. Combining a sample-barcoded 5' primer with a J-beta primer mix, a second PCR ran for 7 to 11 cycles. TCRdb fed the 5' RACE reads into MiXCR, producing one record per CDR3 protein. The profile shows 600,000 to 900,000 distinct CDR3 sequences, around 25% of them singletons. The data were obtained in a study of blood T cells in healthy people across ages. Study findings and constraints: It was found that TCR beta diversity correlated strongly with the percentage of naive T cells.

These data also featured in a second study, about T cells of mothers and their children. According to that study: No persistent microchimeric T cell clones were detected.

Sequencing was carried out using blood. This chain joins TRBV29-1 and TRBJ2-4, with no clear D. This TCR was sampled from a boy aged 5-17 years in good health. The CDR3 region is CSVSLAKNIQYF. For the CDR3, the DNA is TGCAGCGTTTCTCTAGCCAAAAACATTCAGTACTTC.